This T cell receptor (beta chain) was captured in a study of beta chain features in type 1 diabetes. Study-level findings and limits: The study found moderately but significantly shorter TCRB CDR3s in all four CD4+ subsets of Type 1 diabetes patients.

This CDR3 has 14 amino acids. Germline V CDR1 and CDR2: SGHTA, FQGNSA. V shed 1 base and J shed 4 bases, with 7 bases lying between them. As for this clone: Its target is not known.

Stem cell-like memory, regulatory, central memory and naive CD4+ cells were sorted via CD45RO/CCR7/CD25/CD127/CD95/CD27. The authors reverse transcribed all of the isolated RNA, so sequencing captured expressed TCRB transcripts. TCRdb keeps only in-frame clones here, not all; method: immunoSEQ multiplex PCR. The data show some 45,000 clones, 65% to 70% seen once. This chain connects TRBV7-2 to TRBJ2-2; no reliable D call. This clonotype was obtained from a woman aged 18-29 years with type 1 diabetes. The sequenced material came from Tregs from blood. This CDR3 reads CASSLVASTGELFF. Here the CDR3 DNA reads TGTGCCAGCAGCTTAGTGGCCTCCACCGGGGAGCTGTTTTTT.